This T cell receptor (beta chain) is from a study of T-cell memory formation after mild COVID-19. The CDR3 is 17 residues long. V was clipped by 0 bases and J by 3 bases; unmatched bases: 11. Germline V gene data show CDR1 as SGHRS and CDR2 as YFSETQ. The authors produced TCR alpha and TCR beta cDNA libraries with sample barcodes and UMIs by 5'RACE using constant-segment primers. TCRdb redid the calling of the 5' RACE reads with MiXCR, one entry per CDR3 protein. The sample contains tens of thousands of distinct CDR3 sequences, 16% of which appear only once. Study conclusions and caveats: A balance of CD4 and CD8 characterized clones contracting day 15 to 85, whereas later expanders leaned CD4+. Memory from before infection featured some responding clones, which suggests cross-reactive memory joined.

This clonotype was seen more than once but under ten times. Its antigen is undetermined. The chain has TRBV5-1 and TRBJ1-1, with 7 bases matching TRBD1. The sample was PBMCs or a T cell subset sorted from them (not recorded which). The clonotype originates from an adult woman who had mild COVID-19 (a few samples of this study predate the infection). Cell type and time point are not known. The CDR3 is CASSLGEGARLDTEAFF. The CDR3 coding sequence is TGCGCCAGCAGCTTGGGGGAGGGGGCTCGGTTGGACACTGAAGCTTTCTTT.